This passage covers 30 T cell receptor beta chains from one sample sequenced in a study of blood T cell repertoires in COVID-19 (TCRdb year 2020). Libraries were prepared through the immunoSEQ multiplex PCR assay. TCRdb carries this immuneACCESS record with in-frame sequences only. Its versions omit some clonotypes, under half of them owing to an unresolved V gene in the studies checked, with the rest unexplained. A total of roughly 380,000 clones appear in this sample, over 85% of them only once. Approximately 4.1% of the sample is in the top ten clones. Sequencing input: peripheral blood. The receptors shown here come from a woman aged 55-69 years with COVID-19, enrolled during active disease.

This clone came up once. The V and J genes are TRBV7-9 and TRBJ1-2, with 9 bases fitting TRBD1. The V gene's germline CDR1 is SEHNR and CDR2 FQNEAQ (reference sequence). The CDR3 spans 13 residues. With 1 base clipped from V and 11 bases from J, the junction kept 5 bases outside the gene matches. The CDR3 loop reads CASSLETGGGYTF. The CDR3 DNA sequence: TGTGCCAGCAGCTTAGAGACAGGGGGTGGATACACCTTC.

This chain uses TRBV10-3 with TRBJ1-1, with D possibly being TRBD1 (5 bases). Trimming stripped 7 bases from V and 4 bases from J, with 13 bases between. Germline V gives CDR1 ENHRY, CDR2 SYGVKD. The CDR3 contains 13 residues. CDR3 sequence reads: CAITSGMATEAFF. The CDR3 region has the DNA TGTGCCATCACGTCAGGGATGGCCACTGAAGCTTTCTTT.

The rearrangement links TRBV3-1 (or the pseudogene TRBV3-2) to TRBJ1-4; D uncertain. The CDR3 is 16 residues long. Germline V CDR1 and CDR2: LGHDT, YNNKEL (reference sequence). V lost 1 base, J lost 5 bases, and 14 bases lay in between. The CDR3 bases are TGTGCCAGCAGCCAAGCCCTCACGAGCTTAAATGAAAAACTGTTTTTT. It is translated as CASSQALTSLNEKLFF.

V and J are TRBV18 and TRBJ2-7, with TRBD2 matching 7 bases. Trimming cost V 1 base and J 0 bases; bases outside gene matches: 6. The CDR3 has 16 amino acids. Looked up from germline, CDR1 is KGHSH and CDR2 is LQKENI. The CDR3: CASSPRWTRSSYEQYF. In DNA form, the CDR3 reads TGTGCCAGCTCACCACGTTGGACTAGGAGCTCCTACGAGCAGTACTTC. Drawing the rest from reference TRBV18 and TRBJ2-7, the complete variable domain is NAGVMQNPRHLVRRRGQEARLRCSPMKGHSHVYWYRQLPEEGLKFMVYLQKENIIDESGMPKERFSAEFPKEGPSILRIQQVVRGDSAAYFCASSPRWTRSSYEQYFGPGTRLTVT.

This clone was seen a handful of times. The V and J genes are TRBV15 and TRBJ2-1; D gene ambiguous. Germline CDR1 and CDR2: LNHNV and YYDKDF (reference sequence). The CDR3 extends over 18 amino acids. Between the trimmed V and J ends, which lost 0 bases and 1 base, there was a span of 16 bases. The CDR3 here is CATSRDSPSSNSYNEQFF. The CDR3 region has the DNA TGTGCCACCAGCAGAGATAGCCCGTCCTCGAATTCCTACAATGAGCAGTTCTTC.

This clone was detected once. The V call is TRBV5-4, the J call TRBJ1-1, with D possibly TRBD1 on 6 matching bases. The CDR3 is 14 amino acids. From germline, CDR1 is SGHNT and CDR2 YYREEE (reference sequence). V was cut by 2 bases and J by 2 bases, with 10 bases left in between. CDR3 bases: TGTGCCAGCAGCTTACAGGGTCCTAACACTGAAGCTTTCTTT. Amino acid sequence: CASSLQGPNTEAFF.

The chain is built from TRBV19 and TRBJ2-1, with 8 bases identical to TRBD1. Per the germline V gene, CDR1 is LNHDA and CDR2 is SQIVND (reference sequence). With 5 bases clipped from V and 0 bases from J, the junction kept 9 bases outside the gene matches. The CDR3 contains 17 residues. This CDR3 is CASSSRQGATSYNEQFF. As DNA, the CDR3 is TGTGCCAGTAGTTCGAGGCAGGGGGCAACCTCCTACAATGAGCAGTTCTTC.

The V call is TRBV4-1, the J call TRBJ2-7; D remains ambiguous. This CDR3 comprises 16 residues. Between the trimmed V and J ends, which lost 1 base and 0 bases, there was a span of 13 bases. CDR1 and CDR2 from the germline V gene are MGHRA and YSYEKL. Here the CDR3 reads CASSQGRLLSSYEQYF. The CDR3 DNA is TGCGCCAGCAGCCAAGGGCGGCTCCTGAGCTCCTACGAGCAGTACTTC.

Worth noting for this clone: Other DNA sequences within the sample encode an identical CDR3. The chain combines TRBV6-5 with TRBJ1-2; TRBD1 agrees at 8 bases. The CDR3 is 13 residues long. From germline, CDR1 is MNHEY and CDR2 SVGAGI. V was pared by 5 bases and J by 7 bases, with 6 bases of the junction left unmatched. CDR3 bases: TGTGCCAGCAGTCCGACAGGGGAGCGTGGCTACACCTTC. This codes for CASSPTGERGYTF.

The rearrangement joins TRBV18 to TRBJ2-3; no definite D call. Trimming pared 4 bases from V and 2 bases from J, leaving 13 bases between. Germline V gene sequence: CDR1 KGHSH, CDR2 LQKENI. The CDR3 has 15 residues. The DNA of the CDR3 is TGTGCCAGCTCACTTCTGAGGAGCTCCACAGATACGCAGTATTTT. Protein sequence: CASSLLRSSTDTQYF.

Written as DNA, the CDR3 is TGTGCCAGTAATTCTCTTCTGAGGGGCAATCAGCCCCAGCATTTT. Encoded protein: CASNSLLRGNQPQHF. The rearrangement links TRBV19 to TRBJ1-5; D gene uncertain. The V gene's germline CDR1 is LNHDA and CDR2 SQIVND (reference sequence). Trimming removed 7 bases from V and 2 bases from J, with 15 bases in between. This CDR3 region has 15 residues.

The gene calls are TRBV27 and TRBJ1-5; tentatively, D is TRBD1 (6 bases). The germline V gene encodes CDR1 MNHEY and CDR2 SMNVEV (reference sequence). The germline V and J ends were trimmed by 5 bases and 1 base, with 15 bases remaining between them. This CDR3 is 16 amino acids long. Written as DNA, the CDR3 is TGTGCCAGCAGTCTCCTCAGTGGGGGCAGCAATCAGCCCCAGCATTTT. Translation: CASSLLSGGSNQPQHF.

The V gene is TRBV19, the J gene TRBJ2-1, with TRBD2 identical over 7 bases. The CDR3 extends over 14 amino acids. The V segment lost 6 bases and the J segment 2 bases; nucleotides outside the gene matches: 4. Germline CDR1 and CDR2: LNHDA and SQIVND (reference sequence). As DNA, the CDR3 is TGTGCCAGTAGGAAAAGCGGGGCCTACAATGAGCAGTTCTTC. It yields the protein CASRKSGAYNEQFF.

The chain combines TRBV6-4 with TRBJ1-5; 10 positions match TRBD1. This CDR3 has 17 residues. J lost 2 bases, V lost 8 bases, and 12 bases had no gene match. The germline CDR1 and CDR2 sequences are MRHNA and SNTAGT. The CDR3 DNA is TGTGCCAGCCCTGGACAGGGGGAATCGGGTGGCAATCAGCCCCAGCATTTT. This translates into CASPGQGESGGNQPQHF.

The rearrangement uses TRBV3-1 (or the pseudogene TRBV3-2) and TRBJ2-1; 8 bases align to TRBD2. V trimming: 4 bases; J trimming: 5 bases; junction bases outside the gene matches: 13. This CDR3 comprises 17 residues. Germline loops: CDR1 LGHDT, CDR2 YNNKEL (reference sequence). The CDR3 region has the DNA TGTGCCAGCAGCCTCCATTCGGGGGGGCTTGGCGACAATGAGCAGTTCTTC. Its protein product is CASSLHSGGLGDNEQFF.

The chain's CDR3 is CASSLDEGRRAGNTIYF. CDR3 nucleotide sequence: TGCGCCAGCAGCTTGGACGAGGGTCGGAGGGCTGGAAACACCATATATTTT. The genes are TRBV5-1 and TRBJ1-3; the D is unclear. The V and J ends lost 0 bases and 2 bases respectively, with 15 bases between them. Germline V CDR1 and CDR2: SGHRS, YFSETQ. The CDR3 is made up of 17 amino acids.

The V and J genes are TRBV30 and TRBJ1-2; TRBD1 is a possible D gene (5 bases). The V end lost 4 bases, the J end lost 0 bases, and 12 bases lay between the germline ends. Germline V gene lookup returns CDR1 GTSNPN and CDR2 SVGIG (reference sequence). This CDR3 has 14 residues. Here the CDR3 reads CAWTGTGTNYGYTF. The DNA of the CDR3 is TGTGCCTGGACAGGGACTGGGACTAACTATGGCTACACCTTC.

V gene TRBV11-2 combines with J gene TRBJ2-5, with D tentatively TRBD1 (6 bases). Trimming cost V 5 bases and J 5 bases, with 12 bases left between them. This CDR3 contains 13 residues. Germline CDR1 SGHAT, CDR2 FQNNGV. The CDR3 region has the DNA TGTGCCAGCAGCCCTAGGGGGTTTGAGACCCAGTACTTC. The encoded protein is CASSPRGFETQYF.

The chain is built from TRBV6-5 and TRBJ1-1; D is ambiguous. V was cut by 2 bases and J by 10 bases, with 20 bases left in between. Per germline, CDR1 MNHEY and CDR2 SVGAGI. The CDR3 sequence is 15 residues long. Here the CDR3 DNA reads TGTGCCAGCAGTTACACTCCGGGTGAATTGGCTGGAGCTTTCTTT. Protein product: CASSYTPGELAGAFF.

The rearrangement uses TRBV6-2 or TRBV6-3 and TRBJ2-7; 11 bases agree with TRBD2. The CDR3 covers 17 residues. J gave up 6 bases and V 0 bases, and 10 bases lay outside the gene matches. The germline CDR1 and CDR2 sequences are MNHEY and SVGEGT. For the CDR3, the DNA is TGTGCCAGCAGTTACTCTCTTTCGGGACTAGCGGACCTCGAGCAGTACTTC. It encodes CASSYSLSGLADLEQYF.

The rearrangement links TRBV10-2 to TRBJ1-1; D gene ambiguous. Germline assignment: CDR1 WSHSY and CDR2 SAAADI. The CDR3 is 14 amino acids. Deletions cut 3 bases from V and 5 bases from J, with 13 bases between. CDR3 sequence reads: CASSDHMLRTEAFF. CDR3 nucleotide sequence: TGCGCCAGCAGTGATCATATGCTGAGGACTGAAGCTTTCTTT.

This clone appeared a single time. The chain recombines TRBV28 with TRBJ2-3, with 9 bases lining up with TRBD2. The germline CDR1 and CDR2 sequences are MDHEN and SYDVKM. The CDR3 has 15 residues. J gave up 1 base and V 4 bases, and 3 bases lay outside the gene matches. The CDR3 loop is CASSSWTSGTDTQYF. In DNA, the CDR3 is TGTGCCAGCAGTTCGTGGACTAGCGGCACAGATACGCAGTATTTT.

The rearrangement links TRBV29-1 to TRBJ1-1; 8 bases agree with TRBD1. J lost 4 bases, V lost 3 bases, and 10 bases had no gene match. The CDR3 loop spans 15 amino acids. Germline assignment: CDR1 SQVTM and CDR2 ANQGSEA. CDR3 nucleotides: TGCAGCGTTGAGCGACAGGGGATCGGTGGCACTGAAGCTTTCTTT. Encoded protein: CSVERQGIGGTEAFF.

This clone appeared a single time. This chain uses TRBV5-5 with TRBJ2-7; no clear D. Trimming removed 2 bases from V and 2 bases from J, with 14 bases in between. The CDR3 is 15 residues long. Germline CDR1 reads SGHKS; CDR2 reads YYEKEE (reference sequence). The CDR3 region is CASSFPPSAAYEQYF. The CDR3 bases are TGTGCCAGCAGCTTCCCCCCGAGCGCAGCCTACGAGCAGTACTTC.

The V call is TRBV10-1, the J call TRBJ1-1; TRBD1 is a possible D gene (5 bases). Trimming stripped 6 bases from V and 1 base from J, with 15 bases between. The CDR3 loop spans 15 amino acids. The germline CDR1 and CDR2 sequences are WNHNN and SYGVQD (reference sequence). Here the CDR3 reads CASRGPGRRNTEAFF. CDR3 DNA sequence: TGCGCCAGCAGGGGGCCTGGTAGGAGGAACACTGAAGCTTTCTTT.

The V call is TRBV7-7, the J call TRBJ2-5; D is perhaps TRBD2 (5 bases). The V gene lost 1 base and the J gene lost 7 bases, with 16 bases spanning the gap. The CDR3 extends over 15 amino acids. Germline-derived CDR1 and CDR2 are SSHAT and FNYEAQ (reference sequence). CDR3 protein: CASSLGPVRGRTQYF. CDR3 nucleotide sequence: TGTGCCAGCAGCTTAGGCCCGGTCCGGGGTCGGACCCAGTACTTC.

This clone appeared once. The chain is built from TRBV5-1 and TRBJ1-1; TRBD1 aligns across 9 bases. Germline V CDR1 and CDR2: SGHRS, YFSETQ. With 0 bases clipped from V and 5 bases from J, the junction kept 8 bases outside the gene matches. The CDR3 covers 16 residues. DNA of the CDR3: TGCGCCAGCAGCTTGGGGGGACAGGGAGGGTCTACTGAAGCTTTCTTT. Translating it yields CASSLGGQGGSTEAFF.

The gene calls are TRBV14 and TRBJ1-2; TRBD1 is a possible D gene (6 bases). Germline CDR1 reads SGHDN; CDR2 reads FVKESK. V lost 2 bases, J lost 7 bases, and 14 bases lay in between. The CDR3 has 14 residues. The chain's CDR3 is CASSQTTGSGGYTF. The CDR3 DNA reads as TGTGCCAGCAGCCAAACTACAGGGTCCGGTGGCTACACCTTC.

The V call is TRBV30, the J call TRBJ2-7; D remains ambiguous. Germline V gene sequence: CDR1 GTSNPN, CDR2 SVGIG (reference sequence). The CDR3 contains 11 residues. V lost 3 bases to trimming and J lost 1 base, with 4 bases between them. The CDR3 is CAWSVSYEQYF. Written as DNA, the CDR3 is TGTGCCTGGAGCGTGTCCTACGAGCAGTACTTC.

The rearrangement links TRBV19 to TRBJ1-1, with D perhaps TRBD1 (5 bases). Germline V gives CDR1 LNHDA, CDR2 SQIVND (reference sequence). The length of the CDR3 is 16 residues. With 3 bases removed from V and 5 bases from J, the gap between germline ends came to 19 bases. The CDR3 spells CASSMLPPAGRTEAFF. Written as DNA, the CDR3 is TGTGCCAGTAGTATGCTTCCCCCCGCAGGGCGGACTGAAGCTTTCTTT.